The present entry profiles one T cell receptor (beta chain) with its context. This specimen belongs to a study of blood T cell repertoires in COVID-19. Overall study: Spain, Italy and the United States supplied samples that represented acute and convalescent COVID-19. PBMCs, B-cell-depleted T cells, or T cells provided the cDNA or gDNA that made up the material.

Germline V CDR1 and CDR2: MNHEY, SVGAGI. The CDR3 consists of 14 residues. Trimming removed 7 bases at V and 7 bases at J, with 17 bases between. Original processing methods: Amplification from reference gene primers served as the basis for estimated nucleated cell counts. Clones were read by immunoSEQ multiplex PCR, and TCRdb kept only the in-frame ones, dropping some. The V and J calls and clone size come from that table; D and trimming were worked out from the DNA. The sample has 150,000 to 200,000 clones; 70% to 90% are singletons. This rearrangement joins TRBV6-5 to TRBJ1-5; D perhaps matches TRBD1 (5 bases). The sample consisted of peripheral blood. The sequence was obtained from a man aged 40-49 years with acute or convalescent COVID-19. The CDR3 sequence: CASTPPGGGQPQHF. The CDR3 nucleotides are TGTGCCAGCACCCCCCCCGGGGGAGGGCAGCCCCAGCATTTT.